This entry lists 29 T cell receptor beta chains sequenced from one sample in a study of T cells in Graves' hyperthyroidism and ophthalmopathy. There were TCR beta CDR3 regions amplified from RNA transcripts. A first-round RT-PCR of the TCR CDR3 used the HTBI primer set. TCRdb redid the calling of the multiplex PCR reads with MiXCR, one entry per CDR3 protein. The data contain around 520,000 distinct CDR3 sequences, approximately 15% of them singletons. Sequenced material: blood. These receptors came from a woman in her late teens or twenties with Graves' hyperthyroidism.

This clonotype was counted between two and nine times. J is TRBJ2-1 and V is TRBV19; the D is unclear. Germline assignment: CDR1 LNHDA and CDR2 SQIVND (reference sequence). CDR3 length: 15 residues. The V end was cut by 5 bases, the J end by 7 bases, with 18 bases between. CDR3: CASSDRPNARNEQFF. The CDR3 DNA is TGTGCCAGTAGTGATCGACCGAATGCAAGGAATGAGCAGTTCTTC.

This sequence joins TRBV6-4 and TRBJ1-5; D might be TRBD1 (6 bases). The CDR3 runs to 15 residues. V shed 6 bases and J shed 2 bases, with 14 bases lying between them. Looked up from germline, CDR1 is MRHNA and CDR2 is SNTAGT. The CDR3 bases are TGTGCCAGCAGCCAAAGGGGGGCCGGCAATCAGCCCCAGCATTTT. This gives the protein CASSQRGAGNQPQHF.

This clonotype has ten or more counts. The V and J genes are TRBV7-6 and TRBJ2-5; D is undetermined. The CDR3 extends over 16 amino acids. V lost 0 bases to trimming and J lost 0 bases, with 11 bases between them. CDR1 is SGHVS, CDR2 FNYEAQ, per germline. The chain's CDR3 is CASSLAIVGYQETQYF. CDR3 DNA sequence: TGTGCCAGCAGCTTAGCGATCGTAGGCTACCAAGAGACCCAGTACTTC.

The CDR3 loop reads CASSQLPGGANTGELFF. DNA of the CDR3: TGCGCCAGCAGCCAGCTCCCCGGGGGCGCGAACACCGGGGAGCTGTTTTTT. The chain couples TRBV4-1 to TRBJ2-2, with D possibly called TRBD1 or TRBD2 (6 bases each). CDR3 length equals 17 residues. In germline, CDR1 is MGHRA, CDR2 YSYEKL. Between the trimmed V and J ends, which lost 3 bases and 0 bases, there was a span of 14 bases.

V usage is TRBV7-9 and J usage is TRBJ2-6, with unresolved D. This CDR3 is 18 amino acids long. V was clipped by 1 base and J by 0 bases, with 13 bases between them. Per germline, CDR1 SEHNR and CDR2 FQNEAQ (reference sequence). This chain's CDR3 is CASSLGDGLYSGANVLTF. In DNA, the CDR3 is TGTGCCAGCAGCTTAGGCGACGGCCTTTACTCTGGGGCCAACGTCCTGACTTTC. Full variable domain (outside the CDR3, taken from reference TRBV7-9 and TRBJ2-6): DTGVSQNPRHKITKRGQNVTFRCDPISEHNRLYWYRQTLGQGPEFLTYFQNEAQLEKSRLLSDRFSAERPKGSFSTLEIQRTEQGDSAMYLCASSLGDGLYSGANVLTFGAGSRLTVL.

This clonotype has a count of ten or more. The CDR3 DNA is TGTGCCAGCAGGTTTAGCGGGGTAGAATACAATGAGCAGTTCTTC. This translates into CASRFSGVEYNEQFF. This sequence joins TRBV11-2 and TRBJ2-1; 8 bases agree with TRBD2. The germline V gene encodes CDR1 SGHAT and CDR2 FQNNGV. CDR3 length: 15 residues. Trimming took 6 bases from V and 4 from J; bases not matched to a gene: 8.

As regards this clonotype: One junction end does not reproduce the germline sequence, and a read error may be involved. V and J are TRBV13 and TRBJ1-4; 10 nucleotides align to TRBD1. Germline loops: CDR1 PRHDT, CDR2 FYEKMQ (reference sequence). The CDR3 covers 16 residues. The CDR3 DNA reads as TGTGCCAGCAGCCTAGGGACAGGGGAAGGTCGGGAAAAACTGTTTTTT. This translates into CASSLGTGEGREKLFF.

The table lists this clonotype with a few counts. This chain uses TRBV20-1 with TRBJ2-7; 8 bases align to TRBD1. This CDR3 has 15 residues. From germline, CDR1 is DFQATT and CDR2 SNEGSKA (reference sequence). Germline trimming cut 1 base from V and 3 bases from J; bases unmatched to any gene: 8. This CDR3 reads CSARAPTGVGYEQYF. CDR3 DNA sequence: TGCAGTGCTAGAGCTCCGACAGGGGTTGGCTACGAGCAGTACTTC.

This clonotype showed up many times. The chain uses TRBV18 and TRBJ2-1, with 7 bases identical to TRBD2. The V gene end was trimmed by 0 bases and the J gene end by 7 bases; junction bases not matched to a gene: 9. The CDR3 has 16 amino acids. Germline V CDR1 and CDR2: KGHSH, LQKENI. The chain's CDR3 is CASSPPGREFNNEQFF. CDR3 DNA sequence: TGTGCCAGCTCACCACCCGGGCGGGAGTTTAATAATGAGCAGTTCTTC.

Many counts were recorded for this clonotype. The chain joins TRBV12-5 to TRBJ2-1; 8 nucleotides align to TRBD1. This CDR3 contains 14 residues. J was trimmed by 5 bases and V by 7 bases; bases with no gene match: 7. The germline gives CDR1 LGHNT, CDR2 FRNRAP. The CDR3 region is CASAKTGVDNEQFF. CDR3 coding DNA: TGTGCTAGTGCCAAGACAGGGGTGGACAATGAGCAGTTCTTC.

This clonotype was picked up a small number of times. The chain uses TRBV30 and TRBJ2-6; D is possibly TRBD2 (7 bases). This CDR3 region has 15 residues. The germline V and J ends were trimmed by 5 bases and 4 bases, with 15 bases remaining between them. CDR1 and CDR2 (germline): GTSNPN, SVGIG (reference sequence). The CDR3 DNA reads as TGTGCCTGGGCCGCTGGGGGGGCCGGGGCCAACGTCCTGACTTTC. As protein: CAWAAGGAGANVLTF.

The chain is built from TRBV6-1 and TRBJ1-2, with 8 bases lining up with TRBD1. The V and J ends lost 0 bases and 7 bases, in that order; junction bases with no gene match: 16. This CDR3 has 18 residues. The germline CDR1 and CDR2 sequences are MNHNS and SASEGT. DNA for the CDR3: TGTGCCAGCAGTGAAGCTCGGACAGACTTCACAGGGGGACGTGGCTACACCTTC. Protein sequence: CASSEARTDFTGGRGYTF.

As regards this clonotype: A junction end diverges from the germline sequence, so it may reflect a read error. V usage is TRBV10-3 and J usage is TRBJ2-7; 8 bases align to TRBD2. Germline CDR1 reads ENHRY; CDR2 reads SYGVKD. The CDR3 contains 16 residues. The CDR3 nucleotides read TGTGCCATCAGTGAAATTAGCGGGACGCGTTCCTGCGAGCAGTACTTC. This encodes CAISEISGTRSCEQYF.

This clonotype was observed many times. This CDR3 reads CASSLEVRRGYTF. CDR3 DNA sequence: TGTGCCAGCAGCTTAGAGGTGAGACGCGGCTACACCTTC. V and J are TRBV7-2 and TRBJ1-2; D call uncertain. The CDR3 spans 13 residues. Trimming stripped 1 base from V and 8 bases from J, with 11 bases between. In germline, CDR1 is SGHTA, CDR2 FQGNSA.

The rearrangement uses TRBV12-3 or TRBV12-4 and TRBJ1-2; 10 positions agree with TRBD1. The CDR3 runs to 16 residues. J gave up 2 bases and V 7 bases, and 10 bases lay outside the gene matches. The CDR3 nucleotides read TGTGCCAGCACCCTGCTAGGACAGGGGGAAAACTATGGCTACACCTTC. Amino acids: CASTLLGQGENYGYTF.

This clonotype was seen repeatedly, ten times or more. The chain is built from TRBV3-1 and TRBJ1-2, with TRBD1 matching over 8 bases. CDR1 and CDR2 (germline): LGHDT, YNNKEL (reference sequence). V lost 0 bases and J lost 3; bases outside the gene matches: 6. The CDR3 runs 16 residues. In DNA, the CDR3 is TGTGCCAGCAGCCAAGATCGGGACAGGCACCACTATGGCTACACCTTC. It codes for CASSQDRDRHHYGYTF. Variable domain in full (rest from reference TRBV3-1 and TRBJ1-2): DTAVSQTPKYLVTQMGNDKSIKCEQNLGHDTMYWYKQDSKKFLKIMFSYNNKELIINETVPNRFSPKSPDKAHLNLHINSLELGDSAVYFCASSQDRDRHHYGYTFGSGTRLTVV.

This clonotype was counted many times. The gene calls are TRBV4-1 and TRBJ2-7, with 11 positions matching TRBD2. The CDR3 has 16 amino acids. Germline CDR1 reads MGHRA; CDR2 reads YSYEKL. Trimming cost V 3 bases and J 3 bases; bases outside gene matches: 7. This chain's CDR3 is CASSHILAGGFYEQYV. CDR3 nucleotides: TGCGCCAGCAGCCACATTCTAGCGGGAGGATTCTACGAGCAGTACGTC.

Points on this clonotype: Possible read error: a much larger clone is one base away. The V and J genes are TRBV5-1 and TRBJ1-1; D gene ambiguous. This CDR3 region has 12 residues. Germline CDR1 SGHRS, CDR2 YFSETQ. The CDR3 region has the DNA TGTGCCAGCAGCAAAGGAAGACCTAAAGCTTTCTTT. This sequence encodes CASSKGRPKAFF.

This chain links TRBV7-9 with TRBJ1-2; TRBD1 matches 7 bases. Germline assignment: CDR1 SEHNR and CDR2 FQNEAQ (reference sequence). CDR3 size: 15 residues. V lost 5 bases to trimming and J lost 4 bases; unmatched junction nucleotides: 10. Here the CDR3 DNA reads TGTGCCAGCAGCCCAAGGGACAGTACTTTCTATGGCTACACCTTC. Encoded protein: CASSPRDSTFYGYTF.

The genes are TRBV20-1 and TRBJ1-4, with D perhaps TRBD1 (5 bases). This CDR3 has 12 amino acids. V lost 7 bases, J lost 5 bases, and 11 bases lay in between. The germline V gene has CDR1 DFQATT and CDR2 SNEGSKA (reference sequence). The CDR3 here is CSVLWTNEKLFF. CDR3 in DNA: TGCAGTGTCCTATGGACAAATGAAAAACTGTTTTTT.

This clonotype was seen only a few times. The CDR3 nucleotides read TGTGCCAGCAGCCGGGAGGGAGATGGCTACACCTTC. This translates into CASSREGDGYTF. This chain joins TRBV27 and TRBJ1-2, with D unclear. The CDR3 is 12 residues long. The V and J ends lost 6 bases and 6 bases respectively, with 11 bases between them. Per the germline V gene, CDR1 is MNHEY and CDR2 is SMNVEV (reference sequence).

This clonotype was seen a few times. The chain uses TRBV20-1 and TRBJ2-1; D is undetermined. Trimming left V 6 bases short and J 8 bases short, with 17 bases between. The CDR3 loop spans 13 amino acids. CDR1 is DFQATT and CDR2 is SNEGSKA in the germline V gene (reference sequence). The chain's CDR3 is CSAHRTLMDEQFF. CDR3 DNA: TGCAGTGCGCACCGGACGCTGATGGATGAGCAGTTCTTC.

This clonotype has a handful of counts. This chain uses TRBV29-1 with TRBJ1-5; 8 bases are a match to TRBD1. This CDR3 is 13 amino acids long. The V gene end was trimmed by 8 bases and the J gene end by 3 bases; junction bases not matched to a gene: 6. Germline V lookup: CDR1 SQVTM, CDR2 ANQGSEA. CDR3: CSLSGQVNQPQHF. The CDR3 DNA sequence: TGCAGCCTATCGGGACAGGTCAATCAGCCCCAGCATTTT.

This clonotype came up many times. V usage is TRBV27 and J usage is TRBJ1-1; D not resolved. CDR1 is MNHEY and CDR2 is SMNVEV in the germline V gene (reference sequence). The CDR3 length is 13 residues. V was pared by 2 bases and J by 4 bases, with 8 bases between. The chain's CDR3 is CASSLDSGTEAFF. The CDR3, as DNA: TGTGCCAGCAGTTTAGATTCGGGCACTGAAGCTTTCTTT.

This clonotype was seen a few times. This may come from a read error, since a much larger clone is one base off. J is TRBJ2-7 and V is TRBV2; no firm D call. CDR3 length: 13 residues. Germline lookup yields CDR1 SNHLY and CDR2 FYNNEI. The CDR3 region is CASRRLSSYEQHV. As DNA, the CDR3 is TGTGCCAGCAGGAGACTGAGCTCCTACGAGCAGCACGTC.

This clonotype was detected a few times. The chain employs TRBV5-4 and TRBJ2-4; 12 bases line up with TRBD2. The CDR3 covers 16 residues. V lost 4 bases to trimming and J lost 1 base; unmatched junction nucleotides: 3. Germline V gene sequence: CDR1 SGHNT, CDR2 YYREEE (reference sequence). The CDR3 sequence is CASSPGTSGAKNIQYF. DNA for the CDR3: TGTGCCAGCAGCCCCGGGACTAGCGGGGCCAAAAACATTCAGTACTTC. The full variable domain, rest sourced from reference TRBV5-4 and TRBJ2-4, is ETGVTQSPTHLIKTRGQQVTLRCSSQSGHNTVSWYQQALGQGPQFIFQYYREEENGRGNFPPRFSGLQFPNYSSELNVNALELDDSALYLCASSPGTSGAKNIQYFGAGTRLSVL.

V and J are TRBV30 and TRBJ1-6; D is perhaps TRBD1 (6 bases). The CDR3 is 14 residues long. V lost 3 bases, J lost 4 bases, and 10 bases lay in between. The germline V gene encodes CDR1 GTSNPN and CDR2 SVGIG (reference sequence). The CDR3 DNA is TGTGCCTGGAGGTCACAGGGATATAATTCACCCCTCCACTTT. Protein product: CAWRSQGYNSPLHF.

In this sample, this clonotype turned up many times. The gene calls are TRBV6-1 and TRBJ2-1; 9 nucleotides line up with TRBD2. There are 16 residues in the CDR3. Unmatched junction bases numbered 7, after V lost 5 bases and J lost 2 bases. Per the germline V gene, CDR1 is MNHNS and CDR2 is SASEGT. The CDR3 sequence is CASSLSGRRAYNEQFF. In DNA form, the CDR3 reads TGTGCCAGCAGTCTTAGCGGGAGAAGGGCCTACAATGAGCAGTTCTTC.

This clonotype was found many times. V and J are TRBV6-1 and TRBJ2-2, with 7 bases aligning to TRBD2. Germline CDR1 MNHNS, CDR2 SASEGT. This CDR3 is 17 amino acids long. V lost 6 bases to trimming and J lost 1 base; unmatched junction nucleotides: 11. For the CDR3, the DNA is TGTGCCAGCAGCCCGCGGGGAGGGCCCCGGAACACCGGGGAGCTGTTTTTT. Amino acid sequence: CASSPRGGPRNTGELFF.